The clone carrying this T cell receptor beta chain was detected ten times or more. The antigen remains undetermined. The sample comes from a study of T-cell reconstitution after alpha-beta-depleted transplantation in children. Study results and limitations: Several hundred expanded graft clones reportedly gave rise to the alpha-beta T cells present about two months after transplant. From newly produced T cells came most of the T-cell counts and diversity one year after transplant. At day 60, the high TCRbeta diversity found in some patients originated from recipient T cells and thymic progenitors that had survived.

V lost 5 bases and J lost 4; bases outside the gene matches: 5. The germline CDR1 and CDR2 sequences are SEHNR and FQNEAQ (reference sequence). CDR3 length equals 15 residues. Unique molecular identifiers were incorporated during preparation of the TCRbeta library. TCRdb fed the PCR reads into MiXCR, producing one record per CDR3 protein. Seen here are approximately 350,000 distinct CDR3 sequences, roughly 17% observed once, and the top ten hold approximately 44%. The sequence was collected from a male patient aged 2-15 years who had a stem cell transplant for acute lymphoblastic leukemia, so the T cells may come from the graft donor. The sequenced sample was PBMCs, mostly from graft donor cells, obtained 360 days after TCRalphabeta/CD19-depleted stem cell transplant. This chain links TRBV7-9 with TRBJ1-5; 10 nucleotides line up with TRBD1. The CDR3 here is CASSAGTGANQPQHF. The CDR3 nucleotides read TGTGCCAGCAGCGCCGGGACAGGGGCTAATCAGCCCCAGCATTTT.